A selection of T cell receptor beta chains follows, all from one sample in a study of early T cells in non-severe SARS-CoV-2 infection. TCRdb reprocessed the 5' RACE reads via MiXCR and lists one record per CDR3 protein. The repertoire holds approximately 88,000 distinct CDR3 sequences, with approximately 13% as singletons. Sample: whole blood. These receptors were taken from an adult who was a healthcare worker with PCR-confirmed SARS-CoV-2 infection or an uninfected control (not recorded which). Both conserved end residues are part of each CDR3. Fields, in order: clone size, V gene, J gene, D gene, CDR3 length, CDR3 protein, CDR3 DNA. A D gene is named only where the DNA matches it firmly. Rows give clone size only sometimes, using once, few, many, or a class for an expanded clone.

abundance: -
v_gene: TRBV21-1
j_gene: TRBJ1-2
d_gene: -
len: 12
CDR3aa: CASSRQIYGYTF
CDR3nt: TGTGCCAGCAGCAGACAGATCTATGGCTACACCTTC

abundance: -
v_gene: TRBV5-5
j_gene: TRBJ1-2
d_gene: -
len: 12
CDR3aa: CASSLTGSGYTF
CDR3nt: TGTGCCAGCAGCTTGACAGGGAGCGGCTACACCTTC

abundance: -
v_gene: TRBV27
j_gene: TRBJ2-7
d_gene: TRBD1
len: 16
CDR3aa: CASSWTGGGGSYEQYF
CDR3nt: TGTGCCAGCAGCTGGACAGGGGGCGGAGGCTCCTACGAGCAGTACTTC

abundance: -
v_gene: TRBV28
j_gene: TRBJ2-7
d_gene: -
len: 12
CDR3aa: CASSFQNYEQYF
CDR3nt: TGTGCCAGCAGTTTCCAAAACTACGAGCAGTACTTC

abundance: -
v_gene: TRBV4-3
j_gene: TRBJ2-1
d_gene: -
len: 17
CDR3aa: CASSQDPAGTQGNEQFF
CDR3nt: TGCGCCAGCAGCCAAGATCCGGCCGGGACCCAAGGGAATGAGCAGTTCTTC

abundance: many
v_gene: TRBV7-2
j_gene: TRBJ2-1
d_gene: -
len: 14
CDR3aa: CASSLEGLANEQFF
CDR3nt: TGTGCCAGCAGCTTAGAAGGGCTGGCCAATGAGCAGTTCTTC

abundance: -
v_gene: TRBV11-2
j_gene: TRBJ2-2
d_gene: -
len: 15
CDR3aa: CASSLALTPQGELFF
CDR3nt: TGTGCCAGCAGCTTAGCCCTAACCCCTCAGGGGGAGCTGTTTTTT

abundance: few
v_gene: TRBV29-1
j_gene: TRBJ2-5
d_gene: -
len: 13
CDR3aa: CSVMSGKSETQYF
CDR3nt: TGCAGCGTTATGTCAGGGAAGTCAGAGACCCAGTACTTC

abundance: many
v_gene: TRBV6-5
j_gene: TRBJ2-7
d_gene: -
len: 15
CDR3aa: CASSPGTTSSYEQYF
CDR3nt: TGTGCCAGCAGCCCAGGGACGACAAGCTCCTACGAGCAGTACTTC

abundance: many
v_gene: TRBV7-6
j_gene: TRBJ2-2
d_gene: -
len: 16
CDR3aa: CASSLEGRGNTGELFF
CDR3nt: TGTGCCAGCAGCTTAGAGGGCCGGGGGAACACCGGGGAGCTGTTTTTT

abundance: many
v_gene: TRBV14
j_gene: TRBJ1-1
d_gene: -
len: 11
CDR3aa: CASTRGGAAFF
CDR3nt: TGTGCCAGCACCCGGGGCGGTGCAGCTTTCTTT

abundance: -
v_gene: TRBV19
j_gene: TRBJ2-1
d_gene: -
len: 16
CDR3aa: CASSPPLQGPYNEQFF
CDR3nt: TGTGCCAGTAGTCCCCCCTTACAGGGCCCTTACAATGAGCAGTTCTTC

abundance: few
v_gene: TRBV29-1
j_gene: TRBJ2-1
d_gene: -
len: 12
CDR3aa: CSVEGGAHEQFF
CDR3nt: TGCAGCGTTGAGGGCGGGGCGCATGAGCAGTTCTTC

abundance: many
v_gene: TRBV5-4
j_gene: TRBJ2-7
d_gene: -
len: 12
CDR3aa: CASSVDGYEQYF
CDR3nt: TGTGCCAGCAGCGTGGACGGTTACGAGCAGTACTTC

abundance: many
v_gene: TRBV20-1
j_gene: TRBJ2-7
d_gene: TRBD2
len: 13
CDR3aa: CSALFGGRDEQYF
CDR3nt: TGCAGTGCCCTATTCGGGGGGAGGGACGAGCAGTACTTC

abundance: -
v_gene: TRBV6-5
j_gene: TRBJ1-2
d_gene: TRBD1
len: 15
CDR3aa: CASHSPGTALYGYTF
CDR3nt: TGTGCCAGCCATTCCCCCGGGACAGCACTCTATGGCTACACCTTC

abundance: -
v_gene: TRBV10-1
j_gene: TRBJ2-7
d_gene: TRBD1
len: 14
CDR3aa: CASSDPGTGYEQYF
CDR3nt: TGCGCCAGCAGTGACCCCGGGACAGGGTACGAGCAGTACTTC

abundance: few
v_gene: TRBV7-2
j_gene: TRBJ2-7
d_gene: TRBD2
len: 15
CDR3aa: CASSLTRTSGVRQYF
CDR3nt: TGTGCCAGCAGCTTAACAAGGACTAGCGGGGTGAGGCAGTACTTC

abundance: many
v_gene: TRBV6-5
j_gene: TRBJ2-7
d_gene: -
len: 14
CDR3aa: CASSARDIGYEQYF
CDR3nt: TGTGCCAGCAGTGCCCGGGACATCGGCTACGAGCAGTACTTC

abundance: few
v_gene: TRBV10-2
j_gene: TRBJ2-5
d_gene: TRBD2
len: 13
CDR3aa: CASSELARETQYF
CDR3nt: TGCGCCAGCAGTGAACTAGCGAGGGAGACCCAGTACTTC

abundance: few
v_gene: TRBV7-9
j_gene: TRBJ2-5
d_gene: -
len: 12
CDR3aa: CASSARGETQYF
CDR3nt: TGTGCCAGCAGCGCACGGGGAGAGACCCAGTACTTC

abundance: few
v_gene: TRBV5-5
j_gene: TRBJ1-2
d_gene: -
len: 13
CDR3aa: CASSFRELEGYTF
CDR3nt: TGTGCCAGCAGCTTTCGAGAACTTGAGGGCTACACCTTC

abundance: -
v_gene: TRBV7-8
j_gene: TRBJ2-4
d_gene: -
len: 16
CDR3aa: CASSAGGPQGKNIQYF
CDR3nt: TGTGCCAGCAGCGCCGGGGGCCCACAGGGCAAAAACATTCAGTACTTC

abundance: many
v_gene: TRBV2
j_gene: TRBJ2-6
d_gene: -
len: 14
CDR3aa: CASSDGYRANVLTF
CDR3nt: TGTGCCAGCTCAGACGGGTATCGGGCCAACGTCCTGACTTTC

abundance: -
v_gene: TRBV5-6
j_gene: TRBJ2-3
d_gene: TRBD1
len: 18
CDR3aa: CASSFRQGWPSDSDTQYF
CDR3nt: TGTGCCAGCAGCTTCCGACAGGGGTGGCCCTCGGACTCAGATACGCAGTATTTT

abundance: -
v_gene: TRBV12-3/TRBV12-4
j_gene: TRBJ2-1
d_gene: TRBD2
len: 15
CDR3aa: CASSFGLAGGNEQFF
CDR3nt: TGTGCCAGCAGTTTCGGGCTAGCGGGGGGGAATGAGCAGTTCTTC

abundance: -
v_gene: TRBV28
j_gene: TRBJ1-5
d_gene: -
len: 16
CDR3aa: CASSPREGRGNQPQHF
CDR3nt: TGTGCCAGCAGTCCCCGGGAGGGACGGGGCAATCAGCCCCAGCATTTT

abundance: many
v_gene: TRBV20-1
j_gene: TRBJ1-6
d_gene: -
len: 14
CDR3aa: CSARGGSGYSPLHF
CDR3nt: TGCAGTGCTAGAGGGGGCTCAGGTTATTCACCCCTCCACTTT

abundance: many
v_gene: TRBV12-3/TRBV12-4
j_gene: TRBJ1-2
d_gene: -
len: 14
CDR3aa: CASSLLPVNYGYTF
CDR3nt: TGTGCCAGCAGTTTGTTACCGGTCAACTATGGCTACACCTTC